These 15 T cell receptor beta chains were sequenced from one sample in a study of PD-1 blockade in classical Hodgkin lymphoma. This table comes from immunoSEQ multiplex PCR, and its TCRdb copy is limited to in-frame clones, with some not included. The table has over 85,000 clones, 75% to 95% seen once. Described time point: cycle 4 day 1 (C4D1), after less than seven weeks of nivolumab. In every patient, relapse followed autologous stem cell transplantation, while exposure to brentuximab vedotin differed. The source was peripheral blood mononuclear cells (PBMCs), collected before the fourth cycle of nivolumab. These receptors originate from a human donor with classical Hodgkin lymphoma.

V is TRBV5-8 and J is TRBJ2-5; D not resolved. V gave up 5 bases and J gave up 6 bases, with 8 bases separating them. The CDR3 totals 11 residues. The germline gives CDR1 SGHTS, CDR2 YDEGEE. The CDR3 DNA reads as TGTGCCAGCAGATTAAGACAGACCCAGTACTTC. Protein: CASRLRQTQYF.

The V and J genes are TRBV2 and TRBJ2-2, with TRBD1 as a possible D gene (5 bases). Looked up from germline, CDR1 is SNHLY and CDR2 is FYNNEI. Trimming pared 2 bases from V and 4 bases from J, leaving 14 bases between. The CDR3 runs 16 residues. Here the CDR3 reads CASSEQGRATTGELFF. DNA of the CDR3: TGTGCCAGCAGTGAACAGGGCAGGGCGACCACCGGGGAGCTGTTTTTT.

The chain joins TRBV9 to TRBJ2-1; 9 nucleotides agree with TRBD2. With 7 bases clipped from V and 4 bases from J, the junction kept 18 bases outside the gene matches. The CDR3 totals 18 residues. CDR1 is SGDLS, CDR2 YYNGEE, per germline. In nucleotides, the CDR3 is TGTGCCAGCGACTCCTCCACCACCGAGACTAGCGGATACAATGAGCAGTTCTTC. Amino acid sequence: CASDSSTTETSGYNEQFF.

The chain has TRBV13 and TRBJ1-3; TRBD1 aligns across 7 bases. V was clipped by 5 bases and J by 0 bases; unmatched bases: 4. Germline V gene data show CDR1 as PRHDT and CDR2 as FYEKMQ (reference sequence). This CDR3 has 15 amino acids. DNA of the CDR3: TGTGCCAGCAGCCCTGGGACAGACTCTGGAAACACCATATATTTT. Its protein product is CASSPGTDSGNTIYF.

The chain carries TRBV7-2 and TRBJ2-7; weak D call: TRBD2 (6 bases). This CDR3 comprises 14 residues. V gave up 1 base and J gave up 6 bases, with 13 bases separating them. Germline assignment: CDR1 SGHTA and CDR2 FQGNSA. The CDR3: CASSLDGGMREQYF. CDR3 nucleotides: TGTGCCAGCAGCTTAGATGGAGGGATGCGCGAGCAGTACTTC.

The rearrangement joins TRBV18 to TRBJ1-4; D not certain. The V end lost 5 bases, the J end lost 8 bases, and 6 bases lay between the germline ends. CDR1 is KGHSH and CDR2 is LQKENI in the germline V gene. The CDR3 contains 11 residues. CDR3 protein: CASSSKEKLFF. The CDR3 coding sequence is TGTGCCAGCTCATCGAAAGAAAAACTGTTTTTT.

The chain uses TRBV19 and TRBJ2-5; possible D gene TRBD1, 5 bases. The CDR3 is 14 residues long. The V gene's germline CDR1 is LNHDA and CDR2 SQIVND (reference sequence). V was clipped by 4 bases and J by 5 bases, with 14 bases between them. CDR3 sequence reads: CASSSGQAGETQYF. The CDR3 nucleotides are TGTGCCAGTAGTAGTGGTCAGGCAGGGGAGACCCAGTACTTC.

CDR3 in amino acids: CASSLVRGLAGAETQYF. In DNA, the CDR3 is TGTGCCAGCAGCTTAGTCCGCGGGTTAGCGGGGGCGGAGACCCAGTACTTC. This rearrangement joins TRBV11-2 to TRBJ2-5; 9 nucleotides agree with TRBD2. The CDR3 sequence is 17 residues long. Germline trimming cut 1 base from V and 5 bases from J; bases unmatched to any gene: 11. The V gene's germline CDR1 is SGHAT and CDR2 FQNNGV.

V and J are TRBV30 and TRBJ2-2; possibly TRBD1 for D (5 bases). The V gene lost 1 base and the J gene lost 5 bases, with 14 bases spanning the gap. CDR1 and CDR2 (germline): GTSNPN, SVGIG (reference sequence). This CDR3 is 15 amino acids long. The CDR3: CAWSARASRTGELFF. The CDR3 region has the DNA TGTGCCTGGAGTGCCAGGGCTTCGAGGACCGGGGAGCTGTTTTTT.

J is TRBJ1-6 and V is TRBV9, with 7 bases matching TRBD1. J gave up 2 bases and V 3 bases, and 11 bases lay outside the gene matches. The CDR3 is 18 residues long. Germline CDR1 reads SGDLS; CDR2 reads YYNGEE. This CDR3 reads CASSAQAGTVAYNSPLHF. The CDR3 bases are TGTGCCAGCAGCGCCCAAGCCGGGACAGTCGCCTATAATTCACCCCTCCACTTT.

The J gene is TRBJ1-3, the V gene TRBV11-2; D unresolved. Germline values: CDR1 SGHAT, CDR2 FQNNGV. This CDR3 spans 16 amino acids. Trimming left V 1 base short and J 3 bases short, with 13 bases between. Here the CDR3 reads CASSLGGGNFGNTIYF. CDR3 nucleotides: TGTGCCAGCAGCTTAGGAGGAGGGAACTTTGGAAACACCATATATTTT.

This CDR3 reads CASSVARSSYNSPLHF. The CDR3 DNA sequence: TGTGCCAGCAGCGTAGCCCGGAGCTCCTATAATTCACCCCTCCACTTT. V gene TRBV9 combines with J gene TRBJ1-6; no clear D gene. The length of the CDR3 is 16 residues. Germline CDR1 and CDR2: SGDLS and YYNGEE. V was shortened by 0 bases and J by 0 bases, with 7 bases between the two germline ends.

This chain uses TRBV19 with TRBJ1-6; TRBD1 is a possible D gene (5 bases). Trimming shortened V by 6 bases and J by 10 bases, and 19 bases separated the two germline ends. The CDR3 is 15 residues long. Germline V lookup: CDR1 LNHDA, CDR2 SQIVND (reference sequence). The CDR3 reads CASSLGGPPGSPLHF. The CDR3 region has the DNA TGTGCCAGTAGCCTGGGGGGACCCCCAGGGTCACCCCTCCACTTT.

The chain couples TRBV7-9 to TRBJ1-6, with unresolved D. V lost 1 base, J lost 9 bases, and 19 bases lay in between. CDR3 length: 17 amino acids. CDR1 is SEHNR, CDR2 FQNEAQ, per germline (reference sequence). Here the CDR3 reads CASSLVREWGFFSPLHF. In nucleotides, the CDR3 is TGTGCCAGCAGCTTAGTGAGGGAATGGGGTTTTTTTTCACCCCTCCACTTT.

V and J are TRBV13 and TRBJ2-2; tentatively, D is TRBD2 (6 bases). From germline, CDR1 is PRHDT and CDR2 FYEKMQ (reference sequence). Trimming cost V 5 bases and J 6 bases, with 16 bases left between them. This CDR3 contains 15 residues. The DNA for the CDR3 is TGTGCCAGCAGCCCAGCCGTGGGGGGATCCGGGGAGCTGTTTTTT. This sequence encodes CASSPAVGGSGELFF.